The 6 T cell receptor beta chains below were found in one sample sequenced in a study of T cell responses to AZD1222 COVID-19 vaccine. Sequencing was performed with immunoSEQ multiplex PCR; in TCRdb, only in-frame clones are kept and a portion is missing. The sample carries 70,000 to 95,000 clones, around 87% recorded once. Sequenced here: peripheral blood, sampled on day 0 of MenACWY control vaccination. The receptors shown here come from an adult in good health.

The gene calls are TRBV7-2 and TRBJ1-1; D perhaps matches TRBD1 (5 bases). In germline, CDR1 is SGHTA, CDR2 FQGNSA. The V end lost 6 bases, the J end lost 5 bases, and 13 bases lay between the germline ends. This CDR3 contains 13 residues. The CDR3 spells CASRWSRGTEAFF. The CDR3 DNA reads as TGTGCCAGCAGGTGGTCCCGGGGGACTGAAGCTTTCTTT.

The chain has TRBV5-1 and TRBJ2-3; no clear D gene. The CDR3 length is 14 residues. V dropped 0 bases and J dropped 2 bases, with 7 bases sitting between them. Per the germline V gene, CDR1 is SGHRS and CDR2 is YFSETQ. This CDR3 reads CASSLVSDTDTQYF. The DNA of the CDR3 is TGCGCCAGCAGCTTGGTCAGTGACACAGATACGCAGTATTTT.

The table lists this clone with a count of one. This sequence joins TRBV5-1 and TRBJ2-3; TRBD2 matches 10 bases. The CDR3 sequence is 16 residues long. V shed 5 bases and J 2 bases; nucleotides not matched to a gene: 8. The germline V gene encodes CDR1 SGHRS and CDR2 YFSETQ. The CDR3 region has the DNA TGCGCCAGCAGGCTAGCGGGAGAACGTAACACAGATACGCAGTATTTT. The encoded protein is CASRLAGERNTDTQYF.

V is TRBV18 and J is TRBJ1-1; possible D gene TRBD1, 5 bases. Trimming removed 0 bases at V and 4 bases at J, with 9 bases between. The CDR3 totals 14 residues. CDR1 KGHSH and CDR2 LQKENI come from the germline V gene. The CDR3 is CASSPPAGVTEAFF. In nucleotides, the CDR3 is TGTGCCAGCTCACCACCAGCGGGGGTCACTGAAGCTTTCTTT. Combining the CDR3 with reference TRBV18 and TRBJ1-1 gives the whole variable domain NAGVMQNPRHLVRRRGQEARLRCSPMKGHSHVYWYRQLPEEGLKFMVYLQKENIIDESGMPKERFSAEFPKEGPSILRIQQVVRGDSAAYFCASSPPAGVTEAFFGQGTRLTVV.

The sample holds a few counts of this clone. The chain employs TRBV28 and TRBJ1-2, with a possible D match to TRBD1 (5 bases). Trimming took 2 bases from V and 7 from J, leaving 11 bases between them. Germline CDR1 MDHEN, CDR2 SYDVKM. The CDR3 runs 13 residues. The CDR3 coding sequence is TGTGCCAGCAGTTTACTGGGTCAGGGTGGCTACACCTTC. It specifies CASSLLGQGGYTF.

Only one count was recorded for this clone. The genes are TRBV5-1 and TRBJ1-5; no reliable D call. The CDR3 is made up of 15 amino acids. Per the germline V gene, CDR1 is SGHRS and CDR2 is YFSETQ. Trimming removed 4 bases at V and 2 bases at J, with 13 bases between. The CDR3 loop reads CASSPGWQGNQPQHF. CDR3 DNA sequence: TGCGCCAGCAGCCCGGGCTGGCAGGGCAATCAGCCCCAGCATTTT.